Detailed here is one TCR beta chain. Its antigen remains unknown. The data stem from a study of CXCR3-negative and CXCR3-positive naive CD8 T cells. Whole-study findings and limits: In naive cells, CXCR3-negative and CXCR3-positive subsets had similar TRBV-TRBJ usage; memory cells differed. CXCR3-positive naive cells had more hydrophobic TRB CDR3s than CXCR3-negative naive cells.

UMI-tagged TRB cDNA libraries were built via 5' RACE. TCRdb re-called the 5' RACE reads and catalogs CDR3 proteins one per entry, DNA excluded. Its table lists 130,000 to 150,000 distinct CDR3 sequences. The CDR3 extends over 15 amino acids. In germline, CDR1 is MDHEN, CDR2 SYDVKM. The V call is TRBV28, the J call TRBJ2-3; the D gene TCRdb calls, TRBD1, cannot be checked with no DNA. The specimen was naive CXCR3+ CD8+ T cells from blood. Subset given: CD45RO-CCR7+CD27+CD95- naive CD8+ T cells expressing CXCR3 (TNR3+). This sequence originates from a human donor in good health. Some clones in this sample may be carry-over from other donors' samples. The CDR3 sequence is CASSFTTGDSDTQYF.